This TCR beta chain was sequenced in a study of PD-1 blockade in classical Hodgkin lymphoma. Study-wide background: Intravenous nivolumab at 3 mg/kg was given to patients every 2 weeks.

The CDR3 is 17 amino acids. Trimming took 3 bases from V and 3 from J, leaving 21 bases between them. Germline CDR1 SGHRS, CDR2 YFSETQ. As for time point: cycle 4 day 1 (C4D1), after 6 weeks of nivolumab. Each patient's relapse followed autologous stem cell transplantation, and brentuximab vedotin exposure varied. Magnetic negative selection, applied to thawed PBMCs, was used to isolate the CD8+ T cells. Only in-frame clones appear in the TCRdb table, and some are missing; sequencing was by immunoSEQ multiplex PCR. This table has some 8,800 clones, roughly 80% appearing once. Findings and limits, study-wide: Newly diagnosed patients had diversity similar to the baseline diversity of complete responders. Excluded were patients who started nivolumab under 1 year after ASCT, a group that had lower diversity. Undefined causes, possibly disease activity or prior therapy, underlie the repertoire differences.

Details on this clone: Its specificity is unknown.

The material was CD8+ T cells from blood, obtained before the fourth cycle of nivolumab. The receptor comes from a human donor with classical Hodgkin lymphoma. The chain joins TRBV5-1 to TRBJ1-2; D may be TRBD1 (5 bases). CDR3 region: CASSYPGEGAPYYGYTF. The CDR3 DNA reads as TGCGCCAGCAGCTACCCAGGCGAAGGGGCCCCCTACTATGGCTACACCTTC.